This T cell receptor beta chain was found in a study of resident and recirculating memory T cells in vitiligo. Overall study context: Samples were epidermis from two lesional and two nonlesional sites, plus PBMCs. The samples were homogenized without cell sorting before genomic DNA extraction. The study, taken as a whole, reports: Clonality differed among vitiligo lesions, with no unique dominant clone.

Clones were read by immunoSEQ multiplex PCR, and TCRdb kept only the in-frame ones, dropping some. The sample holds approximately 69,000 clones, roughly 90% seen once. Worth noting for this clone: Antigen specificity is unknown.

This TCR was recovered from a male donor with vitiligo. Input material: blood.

The CDR3 reads CASSQDAPYGGFSEAFF. The CDR3 DNA follows: TGCGCCAGCAGCCAAGATGCGCCGTACGGGGGATTCTCTGAAGCTTTCTTT. The chain uses TRBV4-1 and TRBJ1-1; maybe TRBD1 (5 bases). The CDR3 spans 17 residues. CDR1 is MGHRA and CDR2 is YSYEKL in the germline V gene. V lost 0 bases and J lost 6, with 20 bases in between.